The sequence of this T cell receptor beta chain was determined in a study of early T cells in non-severe SARS-CoV-2 infection. The wider study: Chains were unpaired, as sequencing was done on bulk RNA from unsorted whole blood. Study-wide results and caveats: Database matching using VDJdb favored anti-spike CD8 responses, with private and CD4 specificities left missing.

This CDR3 is 14 amino acids long. Germline V gene lookup returns CDR1 LNHDA and CDR2 SQIVND (reference sequence). The germline V and J ends were trimmed by 9 bases and 0 bases, with 11 bases remaining between them. Many counts were recorded for this clonotype. Antigen: not known. Unique molecular identifiers were added to individual cDNA molecules. TCRdb re-analysed the 5' RACE reads in MiXCR, keeping a single row per CDR3 protein. The profile covers tens of thousands of distinct CDR3 sequences, with more than 12% appearing a single time and 3% to 3.5% taken by the ten largest. This sequence was found in an adult who was a healthcare worker with PCR-confirmed SARS-CoV-2 infection or an uninfected control (not recorded which). The chain is built from TRBV19 and TRBJ2-2; D remains unclear. Sequencing was done on a sample of whole blood. The CDR3 sequence is CASAVRPNTGELFF. In DNA form, the CDR3 reads TGTGCCAGCGCCGTGCGGCCGAACACCGGGGAGCTGTTTTTT.